This TCR beta chain was captured in a study of cytomegalovirus exposure and HLA in healthy donors. Regarding the study as a whole: Per published accounts, TCR beta sequences correctly predicted the HLA-A and HLA-B alleles of most subjects. The authors listed 164 TCR beta chains as cytomegalovirus-associated. In a later analysis, HLA-associated beta chains showed higher expansion and lower generation probabilities than comparable chains.

This CDR3 region has 17 residues. V lost 4 bases to trimming and J lost 0 bases; unmatched junction nucleotides: 9. CDR1 is MDHEN, CDR2 SYDVKM, per germline. On this clone: Its antigen is still unknown.

Primers for the PCR totalled 60 Vbeta and 13 Jbeta. Generated by immunoSEQ multiplex PCR, the TCRdb table keeps only in-frame clones and is missing some. The sample shows 150,000 to 200,000 clones, under 85% of them seen only once. The sequence was obtained from a male donor in good health and CMV-seronegative. The chain combines TRBV28 with TRBJ2-7, with TRBD2 matching over 10 bases. The specimen was PBMCs. The CDR3 region is CASSSPQREGHSYEQYF. CDR3 bases: TGTGCCAGCAGTTCCCCTCAGCGGGAGGGCCACTCCTACGAGCAGTACTTC.